Listed here are 3 T cell receptor beta chains from one sample, sequenced in a study of Graves' ophthalmopathy and Graves' hyperthyroidism. Amplified TCR beta CDR3 regions were obtained using RNA transcripts as template. First-round RT-PCR with HTBI primers preceded a second-round multiplex PCR. TCRdb reanalysed the multiplex PCR reads using MiXCR and keeps one entry per CDR3 protein. The repertoire consists of about 480,000 distinct CDR3 sequences, with 13% to 15% occurring once and the leading ten covering approximately 9.8%. The sequencing input was blood. The receptor set was obtained from a woman aged 25 to 39 with Graves' ophthalmopathy.

This sequence joins TRBV6-2 or TRBV6-3 and TRBJ2-7; TRBD2 might be the D (5 bases). The CDR3 is 15 amino acids. V lost 5 bases to trimming and J lost 0 bases, with 14 bases between them. In germline, CDR1 is MNHEY, CDR2 SVGEGT. The CDR3 DNA reads as TGTGCCAGCAGTCACCCGGCGGGCCTCTCCTACGAGCAGTACTTC. Amino acid sequence: CASSHPAGLSYEQYF.

In this sample, this clonotype turned up many times. V usage is TRBV19 and J usage is TRBJ1-5; 7 positions agree with TRBD1. Germline values: CDR1 LNHDA, CDR2 SQIVND (reference sequence). The CDR3 totals 21 residues. V lost 2 bases to trimming and J lost 2 bases; unmatched junction nucleotides: 21. CDR3 nucleotides: TGTGCCAGTAGTATACTACTCCGGGACAGCGGAATCGTCGTTGGCAATCAGCCCCAGCATTTT. Protein product: CASSILLRDSGIVVGNQPQHF. Drawing the rest from reference TRBV19 and TRBJ1-5, the complete variable domain is DGGITQSPKYLFRKEGQNVTLSCEQNLNHDAMYWYRQDPGQGLRLIYYSQIVNDFQKGDIAEGYSVSREKKESFPLTVTSAQKNPTAFYLCASSILLRDSGIVVGNQPQHFGDGTRLSIL.

V usage is TRBV5-1 and J usage is TRBJ2-7; the match to TRBD2 covers 7 bases. Germline CDR1 and CDR2: SGHRS and YFSETQ. The CDR3 runs 15 residues. V gave up 0 bases and J gave up 0 bases; unmatched junction bases: 3. CDR3 nucleotide sequence: TGCGCCAGCAGCTTGGGGCGGGAGAACTCCTACGAGCAGTACTTC. This sequence encodes CASSLGRENSYEQYF.